The TCR beta chain described here comes from a study of cytomegalovirus exposure and HLA in healthy donors. For the study at large: Of about 400 genotyped donors, around 84% clustered with self-reported Caucasian donors. General study points: In a later analysis, TCR beta V- and J-gene trimming was associated with a missense DCLRE1C variant. A prior analysis recorded that most TCR beta V segments were productive about 87% or about 30% of the time.

PCR employed 60 Vbeta and 13 Jbeta primers. Original processing notes: In a later analysis, the count reached some 88 million unique TCR beta chains, with 10 million to 14 million shared. TCRdb's table, derived via immunoSEQ multiplex PCR, lists solely in-frame clones and lacks some. Clonal size and the V and J genes are those of that table, whereas D and trimming came from the DNA. The table lists about 160,000 clones, roughly 76% of them singletons. This clone was found a few times. The antigen is undetermined. Germline CDR1 and CDR2: SGHRS and YFSETQ. V gave up 0 bases and J gave up 4 bases, with 16 bases separating them. This CDR3 is built from 16 residues.

The source is a man in his 60s in good health and CMV-seronegative. The V call is TRBV5-1, the J call TRBJ2-5; D is unresolved. The sequenced material came from PBMCs. The CDR3 is CASSLVSGNPLETQYF. For the CDR3, the DNA is TGCGCCAGCAGCTTGGTATCAGGAAACCCCCTAGAGACCCAGTACTTC.